A single sample gave rise to the 10 T cell receptor beta chains below, sequenced in a study of cytomegalovirus exposure and HLA in healthy donors. Primers included in the PCR were 60 Vbeta and 13 Jbeta primers. Here immunoSEQ multiplex PCR was the method, and the copy in TCRdb shows in-frame clones only, minus some. The repertoire consists of around 110,000 clones, with about 68% occurring once and the leading ten covering 7.5% to 9.5%. The sequenced sample consisted of PBMCs. All receptors come from a middle-aged woman in good health and CMV-seropositive.

This clone has just a few counts. The chain is built from TRBV19 and TRBJ2-2; D remains ambiguous. Trimming took 4 bases from V and 6 from J, leaving 9 bases between them. Germline CDR1 LNHDA, CDR2 SQIVND (reference sequence). The CDR3 has 13 residues. As DNA, the CDR3 is TGTGCCAGTAGTACCTCCCTGTCCGGGGAGCTGTTTTTT. It yields the protein CASSTSLSGELFF.

The rearrangement joins TRBV5-6 to TRBJ1-1; a weak D match, TRBD1 (6 bases). The V gene's germline CDR1 is SGHDT and CDR2 YYEEEE. Trimming pared 2 bases from V and 0 bases from J, leaving 14 bases between. The CDR3 loop spans 16 amino acids. The chain's CDR3 is CASSLRTALLNTEAFF. The CDR3 DNA reads as TGTGCCAGCAGCTTAAGGACAGCGCTATTGAACACTGAAGCTTTCTTT.

This chain links TRBV5-1 with TRBJ2-2; D is perhaps TRBD2 (5 bases). V lost 0 bases and J lost 0, with 12 bases in between. This CDR3 region has 17 residues. The germline V gene encodes CDR1 SGHRS and CDR2 YFSETQ. In DNA form, the CDR3 reads TGCGCCAGCAGCTTGGCCTCAGCGGAAACGAACACCGGGGAGCTGTTTTTT. Encoded protein: CASSLASAETNTGELFF.

V is TRBV29-1 and J is TRBJ2-7; D unresolved. This CDR3 is built from 16 residues. Germline CDR1 is SQVTM and CDR2 is ANQGSEA. The ends were cut back, 6 bases at V and 2 bases at J, with 23 bases in the middle. The DNA of the CDR3 is TGCAGCGTCACCTCGGAGTACGGCCGGCGCCCCTACGAGCAGTACTTC. It yields the protein CSVTSEYGRRPYEQYF.

This chain connects TRBV25-1 to TRBJ2-2, with 9 nucleotides matching TRBD1. The CDR3 extends over 15 amino acids. J lost 1 base, V lost 7 bases, and 4 bases had no gene match. Germline CDR1 is MGHDK and CDR2 is SYGVNS. The CDR3 loop reads CASKPDRGNTGELFF. CDR3 bases: TGTGCCAGCAAACCGGACAGGGGGAACACCGGGGAGCTGTTTTTT.

Only a few counts were recorded for this clone. This sequence joins TRBV11-2 and TRBJ2-1, with 8 positions matching TRBD2. CDR1 SGHAT and CDR2 FQNNGV come from the germline V gene. J was trimmed by 4 bases and V by 2 bases; bases with no gene match: 16. The CDR3 totals 19 residues. The CDR3 DNA reads TGTGCCAGCAGCTTAAGAATCCTTCGGGCGGGAGGTTCGTACAATGAGCAGTTCTTC. Translation: CASSLRILRAGGSYNEQFF.

The chain links TRBV28 to TRBJ1-4; 7 bases line up with TRBD1. After removal of 4 bases from V and 8 bases from J, the junction contained 7 bases not matched to a gene. Germline loops: CDR1 MDHEN, CDR2 SYDVKM. The CDR3 covers 14 residues. The CDR3 bases are TGTGCCAGCAGTTCGACAGGGAGACGGGAAAAACTGTTTTTT. It yields the protein CASSSTGRREKLFF.

The chain carries TRBV7-2 and TRBJ2-1; TRBD2 is a possible D gene (6 bases). This CDR3 comprises 15 residues. Germline values: CDR1 SGHTA, CDR2 FQGNSA. V lost 1 base and J lost 5, with 12 bases in between. In DNA, the CDR3 is TGTGCCAGCAGCTTAGGGGACTGGTCAAACAATGAGCAGTTCTTC. As protein: CASSLGDWSNNEQFF. The variable domain in full, completed from reference TRBV7-2 and TRBJ2-1, reads GAGVSQSPSNKVTEKGKDVELRCDPISGHTALYWYRQSLGQGLEFLIYFQGNSAPDKSGLPSDRFSAERTGGSVSTLTIQRTQQEDSAVYLCASSLGDWSNNEQFFGPGTRLTVL.

The rearrangement links TRBV7-3 to TRBJ2-7; maybe TRBD1 (6 bases). Germline CDR1 reads SGHTA; CDR2 reads FQGTGA. The CDR3 runs to 13 residues. Deletions cut 6 bases from V and 1 base from J, with 10 bases between. The CDR3 sequence is CASRAGDSYEQYF. The CDR3 DNA sequence: TGTGCCAGCAGGGCAGGGGATTCCTACGAGCAGTACTTC.

This clone was recorded only once. The chain recombines TRBV18 with TRBJ2-3; no clear D. CDR3 size: 15 residues. The V end lost 1 base, the J end lost 2 bases, and 10 bases lay between the germline ends. The germline V gene encodes CDR1 KGHSH and CDR2 LQKENI. Here the CDR3 DNA reads TGTGCCAGCTCACCACTTGCCACAATCACAGATACGCAGTATTTT. Amino acid sequence: CASSPLATITDTQYF.